The rows below give T cell receptor beta chains drawn from one sample of a study of CD4+ T cells in melanoma. Here immunoSEQ multiplex PCR was the method, and the copy in TCRdb shows in-frame clones only, minus some. The sample contains about 55,000 clones, 60% to 75% of which appear only once. The sample consisted of tumor tissue. The receptors shown here come from a human donor with melanoma. CDR3s include the opening cysteine and the closing phenylalanine or tryptophan. The D gene is left open where the match is weak. The listing skips clone size in some rows; elsewhere it reads once, few, many or a size class.

D gene: .
V gene: TRBV6-5
clone size: .
J gene: TRBJ2-2
CDR3 protein: CASSYSLTGELFF
CDR3 DNA: TGTGCCAGCAGTTACTCGTTAACCGGGGAGCTGTTTTTT

D gene: TRBD1
V gene: TRBV9
clone size: few
J gene: TRBJ2-2
CDR3 protein: CASSVVGQGGAGELFF
CDR3 DNA: TGTGCCAGCAGCGTAGTGGGACAGGGAGGCGCCGGGGAGCTGTTTTTT

D gene: .
V gene: TRBV21-1
clone size: once
J gene: TRBJ2-3
CDR3 protein: CASREDRGGTDTQYF
CDR3 DNA: TGTGCCAGCAGAGAAGACAGGGGGGGCACAGATACGCAGTATTTT

D gene: TRBD1
V gene: TRBV4-2
clone size: once
J gene: TRBJ1-4
CDR3 protein: CASSPGTAHEKLFF
CDR3 DNA: TGTGCCAGTAGCCCCGGGACAGCTCATGAAAAACTGTTTTTT

D gene: TRBD1
V gene: TRBV7-2
clone size: .
J gene: TRBJ1-1
CDR3 protein: CASSRRDRGEAFF
CDR3 DNA: TGTGCCAGCAGCCGCCGGGACAGGGGGGAAGCTTTCTTT

D gene: .
V gene: TRBV28
clone size: many
J gene: TRBJ1-2
CDR3 protein: CASSLHSTSPRGYTF
CDR3 DNA: TGTGCCAGCAGTTTACACTCGACATCCCCCCGGGGCTACACCTTC

D gene: .
V gene: TRBV7-9
clone size: .
J gene: TRBJ2-5
CDR3 protein: CASSLGLVVETQYF
CDR3 DNA: TGTGCCAGCAGCTTAGGATTAGTTGTAGAGACCCAGTACTTC

D gene: .
V gene: TRBV5-1
clone size: .
J gene: TRBJ2-5
CDR3 protein: CASSPFGAAEETQYF
CDR3 DNA: TGCGCCAGCAGCCCGTTTGGGGCCGCTGAAGAGACCCAGTACTTC

D gene: TRBD1
V gene: TRBV28
clone size: .
J gene: TRBJ2-7
CDR3 protein: CASSSGTGPYEQYF
CDR3 DNA: TGTGCCAGCAGTTCAGGGACAGGACCCTACGAGCAGTACTTC

D gene: .
V gene: TRBV2
clone size: .
J gene: TRBJ1-5
CDR3 protein: CASSTGRQPQHF
CDR3 DNA: TGTGCCAGCAGTACAGGGAGACAGCCCCAGCATTTT

D gene: TRBD1
V gene: TRBV5-1
clone size: .
J gene: TRBJ2-1
CDR3 protein: CASSPGQGGNEQFF
CDR3 DNA: TGCGCCAGCAGCCCGGGACAGGGGGGCAATGAGCAGTTCTTC

D gene: TRBD1
V gene: TRBV28
clone size: few
J gene: TRBJ2-2
CDR3 protein: CASTFEQGAANTGELFF
CDR3 DNA: TGTGCCAGCACGTTTGAACAGGGGGCAGCGAACACCGGGGAGCTGTTTTTT

D gene: .
V gene: TRBV29-1
clone size: .
J gene: TRBJ1-1
CDR3 protein: CSVVGRMGNTEAFF
CDR3 DNA: TGCAGCGTTGTAGGCAGAATGGGGAACACTGAAGCTTTCTTT

D gene: TRBD1
V gene: TRBV5-1
clone size: once
J gene: TRBJ1-1
CDR3 protein: CASSSGDRVLNTEAFF
CDR3 DNA: TGCGCCAGCAGCTCGGGAGACAGGGTCCTGAACACTGAAGCTTTCTTT

D gene: .
V gene: TRBV5-8
clone size: .
J gene: TRBJ1-2
CDR3 protein: CASSLDFGGKSYGYTF
CDR3 DNA: TGTGCCAGCAGCTTGGATTTCGGGGGGAAGAGCTATGGCTACACCTTC

D gene: TRBD2
V gene: TRBV9
clone size: .
J gene: TRBJ2-5
CDR3 protein: CASSVGNGGGQETQYF
CDR3 DNA: TGTGCCAGCAGCGTAGGGAACGGGGGGGGCCAAGAGACCCAGTACTTC

D gene: TRBD2
V gene: TRBV6-5
clone size: .
J gene: TRBJ2-5
CDR3 protein: CAGGGGLAETQYF
CDR3 DNA: TGTGCCGGCGGGGGGGGACTAGCAGAGACCCAGTACTTC

D gene: .
V gene: TRBV6-5
clone size: .
J gene: TRBJ1-6
CDR3 protein: CASSTQAFGNSPLHF
CDR3 DNA: TGTGCCAGCAGTACACAGGCTTTCGGCAATTCACCCCTCCACTTT

D gene: .
V gene: TRBV6-5
clone size: .
J gene: TRBJ2-7
CDR3 protein: CASSTSYEQYF
CDR3 DNA: TGTGCCAGCAGTACGTCCTACGAGCAGTACTTC

D gene: TRBD2
V gene: TRBV9
clone size: .
J gene: TRBJ2-1
CDR3 protein: CASRAGTSGVDEQFF
CDR3 DNA: TGTGCCAGCAGGGCCGGGACTAGCGGGGTCGATGAGCAGTTCTTC

D gene: TRBD2
V gene: TRBV5-1
clone size: .
J gene: TRBJ2-7
CDR3 protein: CASSLVGGDDEQYF
CDR3 DNA: TGCGCCAGCAGCTTGGTGGGGGGGGACGACGAGCAGTACTTC

D gene: TRBD1
V gene: TRBV14
clone size: .
J gene: TRBJ2-5
CDR3 protein: CASSILGQGAETQYF
CDR3 DNA: TGTGCCAGCAGCATCCTTGGACAGGGGGCTGAGACCCAGTACTTC

D gene: .
V gene: TRBV6-5
clone size: .
J gene: TRBJ2-7
CDR3 protein: CASSYSGTRYEQYF
CDR3 DNA: TGTGCCAGCAGTTACTCCGGGACAAGATACGAGCAGTACTTC

D gene: TRBD1
V gene: TRBV27
clone size: few
J gene: TRBJ2-5
CDR3 protein: CASSLGGTGPQETQYF
CDR3 DNA: TGTGCCAGCAGTTTAGGGGGGACAGGGCCCCAAGAGACCCAGTACTTC

D gene: .
V gene: TRBV5-6
clone size: .
J gene: TRBJ2-7
CDR3 protein: CASSPCGEGEQYF
CDR3 DNA: TGTGCCAGCAGCCCCTGCGGGGAAGGCGAGCAGTACTTC

D gene: TRBD2
V gene: TRBV30
clone size: .
J gene: TRBJ2-7
CDR3 protein: CAWGGRDEQYF
CDR3 DNA: TGTGCCTGGGGGGGGAGGGACGAGCAGTACTTC

D gene: TRBD2
V gene: TRBV6-4
clone size: .
J gene: TRBJ2-3
CDR3 protein: CASSDSAGGSDTQYF
CDR3 DNA: TGTGCCAGCAGTGACTCGGCGGGGGGGTCAGATACGCAGTATTTT

D gene: .
V gene: TRBV6-5
clone size: .
J gene: TRBJ2-7
CDR3 protein: CASSFTGRYEQYF
CDR3 DNA: TGTGCCAGCAGTTTCACAGGGAGATACGAGCAGTACTTC

D gene: .
V gene: TRBV4-3
clone size: .
J gene: TRBJ1-4
CDR3 protein: CASSLDSIATNEKLFF
CDR3 DNA: TGCGCCAGCAGCTTGGACAGTATAGCAACTAATGAAAAACTGTTTTTT

D gene: .
V gene: TRBV7-2
clone size: .
J gene: TRBJ2-2
CDR3 protein: CASSLVVAGPNTGELFF
CDR3 DNA: TGTGCCAGCAGCTTAGTAGTTGCTGGGCCCAACACCGGGGAGCTGTTTTTT

D gene: .
V gene: TRBV11-2
clone size: .
J gene: TRBJ2-7
CDR3 protein: CASSLLFEVSGVHYEQYF
CDR3 DNA: TGTGCCAGCAGCTTATTATTCGAGGTGTCGGGAGTCCACTACGAGCAGTACTTC

D gene: .
V gene: TRBV28
clone size: .
J gene: TRBJ2-7
CDR3 protein: CALRAEGGDYEQYF
CDR3 DNA: TGTGCACTACGCGCCGAGGGGGGAGACTACGAGCAGTACTTC

D gene: .
V gene: TRBV28
clone size: many
J gene: TRBJ1-5
CDR3 protein: CASSLRGFDSNQPQHF
CDR3 DNA: TGTGCCAGCAGTTTAAGGGGGTTCGATAGCAATCAGCCCCAGCATTTT

D gene: .
V gene: TRBV14
clone size: .
J gene: TRBJ2-1
CDR3 protein: CASSSQAPASSYNEQFF
CDR3 DNA: TGTGCCAGCAGCTCCCAGGCCCCTGCTAGCTCCTACAATGAGCAGTTCTTC

D gene: .
V gene: TRBV28
clone size: .
J gene: TRBJ1-1
CDR3 protein: CASSSLGVNTEAFF
CDR3 DNA: TGTGCCAGCAGTTCCCTGGGGGTGAACACTGAAGCTTTCTTT

D gene: TRBD2
V gene: TRBV11-3
clone size: .
J gene: TRBJ2-7
CDR3 protein: CASSLKVILAGGYEQYF
CDR3 DNA: TGTGCCAGCAGCTTAAAAGTGATATTAGCGGGGGGCTACGAGCAGTACTTC

D gene: .
V gene: TRBV27
clone size: .
J gene: TRBJ2-3
CDR3 protein: CASSSEGYKSTDTQYF
CDR3 DNA: TGTGCCAGCAGCTCAGAAGGATATAAGAGCACAGATACGCAGTATTTT

D gene: TRBD1
V gene: TRBV13
clone size: .
J gene: TRBJ2-3
CDR3 protein: CASSGPGQPTADTQYF
CDR3 DNA: TGTGCCAGCAGCGGTCCGGGACAGCCTACCGCGGATACGCAGTATTTT

D gene: .
V gene: TRBV28
clone size: once
J gene: TRBJ1-2
CDR3 protein: CASSSPAGGYGYTF
CDR3 DNA: TGTGCCAGCAGTTCGCCGGCGGGGGGATATGGCTACACCTTC

D gene: TRBD1
V gene: TRBV29-1
clone size: .
J gene: TRBJ1-1
CDR3 protein: CSVGQTPGQDTEAFF
CDR3 DNA: TGCAGCGTGGGACAGACCCCGGGTCAAGACACTGAAGCTTTCTTT

D gene: .
V gene: TRBV30
clone size: .
J gene: TRBJ1-5
CDR3 protein: CAWSGQGNQPQHF
CDR3 DNA: TGTGCCTGGAGTGGTCAGGGCAATCAGCCCCAGCATTTT

D gene: .
V gene: TRBV4-2
clone size: .
J gene: TRBJ2-2
CDR3 protein: CASSPDRGRELFF
CDR3 DNA: TGTGCCAGCAGCCCGGACAGAGGACGGGAGCTGTTTTTT

D gene: .
V gene: TRBV5-1
clone size: .
J gene: TRBJ1-1
CDR3 protein: CASSLEGRALTEAFF
CDR3 DNA: TGCGCCAGCAGCTTGGAGGGCAGGGCGTTAACTGAAGCTTTCTTT

D gene: .
V gene: TRBV4-3
clone size: few
J gene: TRBJ1-1
CDR3 protein: CASSQERGREAFF
CDR3 DNA: TGCGCCAGCAGCCAAGAAAGGGGCCGTGAAGCTTTCTTT

D gene: .
V gene: TRBV30
clone size: once
J gene: TRBJ2-2
CDR3 protein: CAWSVEGYTGELFF
CDR3 DNA: TGTGCCTGGAGTGTAGAGGGTTACACCGGGGAGCTGTTTTTT

D gene: TRBD2
V gene: TRBV6-5
clone size: .
J gene: TRBJ2-7
CDR3 protein: CASSLPAGGYEQYF
CDR3 DNA: TGTGCCAGCAGCCTTCCGGCGGGGGGCTACGAGCAGTACTTC

D gene: TRBD2
V gene: TRBV13
clone size: few
J gene: TRBJ2-5
CDR3 protein: CASSIGLAGGLETQYF
CDR3 DNA: TGTGCCAGCAGCATCGGACTAGCGGGGGGACTCGAGACCCAGTACTTC

D gene: .
V gene: TRBV7-9
clone size: .
J gene: TRBJ1-1
CDR3 protein: CASSLMGATEAFF
CDR3 DNA: TGTGCCAGCAGCCTGATGGGGGCCACTGAAGCTTTCTTT

D gene: .
V gene: TRBV6-6
clone size: few
J gene: TRBJ2-7
CDR3 protein: CASSYSAGAYEQYF
CDR3 DNA: TGTGCCAGCAGTTATTCGGCAGGGGCCTACGAGCAGTACTTC

D gene: TRBD1
V gene: TRBV4-3
clone size: few
J gene: TRBJ1-2
CDR3 protein: CASSQELDRPSYGYTF
CDR3 DNA: TGCGCCAGCAGCCAAGAATTGGACAGGCCCAGCTATGGCTACACCTTC